Each of the 23 T cell receptor beta chains below was sequenced from the same sample in a study of blood T cell repertoires in COVID-19 (dated by TCRdb to between 2020 and 2021). Libraries were built with the immunoSEQ multiplex PCR assay. The immuneACCESS repertoire file appears here via TCRdb, limited to in-frame rearrangements. These files lack a portion of the clones; in checked studies, under half of the deficit traces to unresolved V genes, and the cause of the others is not known. Present in this sample are roughly 71,000 clones, roughly 80% of which were seen just once. The leading ten clones occupy around 8% of the sample. The sample taken for sequencing was peripheral blood. Source of these receptors: a man aged 45 to 65 with active COVID-19.

This rearrangement joins TRBV29-1 to TRBJ2-2; tentatively, D is TRBD1 (6 bases). CDR3 size: 14 residues. V lost 4 bases, J lost 5 bases, and 14 bases lay in between. The V gene's germline CDR1 is SQVTM and CDR2 ANQGSEA. CDR3 in amino acids: CSVVSRDTTGELFF. CDR3 sequence (DNA): TGCAGCGTTGTAAGCAGGGACACAACCGGGGAGCTGTTTTTT.

This clone was recorded only once. This sequence joins TRBV7-9 and TRBJ1-1; no definite D call. With 3 bases removed from V and 4 bases from J, the gap between germline ends came to 12 bases. Germline V gene lookup returns CDR1 SEHNR and CDR2 FQNEAQ (reference sequence). The CDR3 covers 14 residues. The CDR3 protein is CASSFNAVSTEAFF. The CDR3 region has the DNA TGTGCCAGCAGCTTTAATGCGGTGAGCACTGAAGCTTTCTTT.

The chain combines TRBV19 with TRBJ2-1; 7 bases are shared with TRBD1. J gave up 4 bases and V 3 bases, and 6 bases lay outside the gene matches. The CDR3 is 15 amino acids. Germline CDR1 LNHDA, CDR2 SQIVND (reference sequence). The CDR3 bases are TGTGCCAGTAGTATTGGGACAGCCATTTACAATGAGCAGTTCTTC. Translating it yields CASSIGTAIYNEQFF.

The V call is TRBV10-3, the J call TRBJ1-3; D remains ambiguous. The CDR3 is made up of 12 amino acids. From germline, CDR1 is ENHRY and CDR2 SYGVKD. Deletions cut 7 bases from V and 8 bases from J, with 12 bases between. The CDR3 sequence is CAITSSGDTIYF. Written as DNA, the CDR3 is TGTGCCATCACCTCTTCGGGTGACACCATATATTTT.

This clone was seen a handful of times. The chain employs TRBV5-1 and TRBJ2-7; D perhaps matches TRBD2 (5 bases). Germline lookup yields CDR1 SGHRS and CDR2 YFSETQ. V shed 8 bases and J shed 3 bases, with 12 bases lying between them. The CDR3 has 12 amino acids. CDR3 protein: CASTLEGYEQYF. The CDR3 DNA reads TGCGCCAGTACCCTCGAGGGCTACGAGCAGTACTTC.

This clone was seen only a few times. The chain links TRBV3-1 (or the pseudogene TRBV3-2) to TRBJ1-3, with D tentatively TRBD1 (5 bases). Trimming shortened V by 0 bases and J by 9 bases, and 6 bases separated the two germline ends. This CDR3 spans 12 amino acids. Germline V gene sequence: CDR1 LGHDT, CDR2 YNNKEL (reference sequence). CDR3 amino acids: CASSQDGGTIYF. The DNA for the CDR3 is TGTGCCAGCAGCCAAGACGGGGGCACCATATATTTT.

The J gene is TRBJ2-3, the V gene TRBV6-5; the match to TRBD1 covers 8 bases. This CDR3 is 15 amino acids long. The ends lost 6 bases at V and 4 bases at J; junction bases unmatched: 9. CDR1 MNHEY and CDR2 SVGAGI come from the germline V gene. Here the CDR3 DNA reads TGTGCCAGCAGCGACACAGGGGGATTTCCAGATACGCAGTATTTT. Translated, it gives CASSDTGGFPDTQYF.

CDR3 loop: CASSESSTNEKLFF. DNA of the CDR3: TGTGCCAGCAGCGAGAGTTCAACTAATGAAAAACTGTTTTTT. The J gene is TRBJ1-4, the V gene TRBV9; D remains ambiguous. Between the trimmed V and J ends, which lost 3 bases and 0 bases, there was a span of 6 bases. CDR3 size: 14 residues. CDR1 SGDLS and CDR2 YYNGEE come from the germline V gene. The full variable domain, rest sourced from reference TRBV9 and TRBJ1-4, is DSGVTQTPKHLITATGQRVTLRCSPRSGDLSVYWYQQSLDQGLQFLIQYYNGEERAKGNILERFSAQQFPDLHSELNLSSLELGDSALYFCASSESSTNEKLFFGSGTQLSVL.

The chain is built from TRBV15 and TRBJ2-1, with 9 bases that match TRBD2. V lost 2 bases, J lost 3 bases, and 5 bases stayed unmatched. CDR3 size: 16 residues. Germline CDR1 LNHNV, CDR2 YYDKDF (reference sequence). The CDR3 DNA reads as TGTGCCACCAGCAGACCGACTAGCGGAGGCTACAATGAGCAGTTCTTC. Protein: CATSRPTSGGYNEQFF. Drawing the rest from reference TRBV15 and TRBJ2-1, the complete variable domain is DAMVIQNPRYQVTQFGKPVTLSCSQTLNHNVMYWYQQKSSQAPKLLFHYYDKDFNNEADTPDNFQSRRPNTSFCFLDIRSPGLGDTAMYLCATSRPTSGGYNEQFFGPGTRLTVL.

The chain combines TRBV10-1 with TRBJ2-5, with TRBD2 matching over 7 bases. Per the germline V gene, CDR1 is WNHNN and CDR2 is SYGVQD (reference sequence). J lost 5 bases, V lost 4 bases, and 10 bases had no gene match. This CDR3 spans 15 amino acids. The DNA for the CDR3 is TGCGCCAGCAGTGCGATGGCGGGAGAACGGGAGACCCAGTACTTC. It yields the protein CASSAMAGERETQYF.

As regards this clone: Other DNA sequences in this specimen translate into the identical CDR3. The CDR3 DNA reads TGCGCCAGCAGCCCTAGCGGGAGCTCCTACAATGAGCAGTTCTTC. As protein: CASSPSGSSYNEQFF. This chain links TRBV5-1 with TRBJ2-1; TRBD2 agrees at 10 bases. The CDR3 totals 15 residues. Germline CDR1 is SGHRS and CDR2 is YFSETQ. After removal of 4 bases from V and 0 bases from J, the junction contained 1 base not matched to a gene.

The CDR3 sequence: CATSRGTGGGEKLFF. The CDR3 DNA reads TGTGCCACCAGCAGAGGGACAGGGGGCGGTGAAAAACTGTTTTTT. V gene TRBV15 combines with J gene TRBJ1-4; 11 bases line up with TRBD1. V dropped 1 base and J dropped 7; count of bases not matched to a gene: 2. Germline V gene data show CDR1 as LNHNV and CDR2 as YYDKDF (reference sequence). CDR3 length: 15 amino acids.

The chain uses TRBV7-8 and TRBJ1-1; no definite D call. The germline CDR1 and CDR2 sequences are SGHVS and FQNEAQ. CDR3 size: 16 residues. V lost 4 bases, J lost 4 bases, and 19 bases lay in between. CDR3: CASSSDGEGGGTEAFF. Here the CDR3 DNA reads TGTGCCAGCAGCTCAGATGGCGAGGGAGGTGGCACTGAAGCTTTCTTT.

The chain links TRBV5-3 to TRBJ1-5; 7 bases match TRBD1. TRBV5-3 is known as an ORF, though its function is uncertain. The CDR3 runs to 16 residues. V gave up 5 bases and J gave up 2 bases; unmatched junction bases: 10. CDR3 region: CARSWGQSFCNQPQHF. The CDR3 coding sequence is TGTGCCAGAAGTTGGGGACAGTCGTTTTGCAATCAGCCCCAGCATTTT.

The chain is built from TRBV5-1 and TRBJ2-1, with a weak D call TRBD2 (6 bases). The V gene lost 0 bases and the J gene lost 3 bases, with 10 bases spanning the gap. Germline values: CDR1 SGHRS, CDR2 YFSETQ. The CDR3 is 15 residues long. The DNA for the CDR3 is TGCGCCAGCAGCTTGGCCGGGCGGGGCTACAATGAGCAGTTCTTC. Protein product: CASSLAGRGYNEQFF.

The rearrangement links TRBV5-6 to TRBJ1-1; TRBD1 aligns across 7 bases. J lost 0 bases, V lost 4 bases, and 9 bases had no gene match. The CDR3 totals 16 residues. Germline loops: CDR1 SGHDT, CDR2 YYEEEE. The chain's CDR3 is CASSAGLGQLNTEAFF. The CDR3 bases are TGTGCCAGCAGCGCAGGGCTGGGACAGTTGAACACTGAAGCTTTCTTT. Looking up the rest from reference TRBV5-6 and TRBJ1-1 gives the full variable domain: DAGVTQSPTHLIKTRGQQVTLRCSPKSGHDTVSWYQQALGQGPQFIFQYYEEEERQRGNFPDRFSGHQFPNYSSELNVNALLLGDSALYLCASSAGLGQLNTEAFFGQGTRLTVV.

The V and J genes are TRBV10-2 and TRBJ2-7, with 10 bases fitting TRBD1. The CDR3 loop spans 14 amino acids. V was clipped by 5 bases and J by 4 bases; unmatched bases: 5. In germline, CDR1 is WSHSY, CDR2 SAAADI. CDR3 region: CASSSGTGVYEQYF. In DNA, the CDR3 is TGCGCCAGCAGTTCGGGGACAGGGGTTTACGAGCAGTACTTC.

The chain has TRBV11-2 and TRBJ2-1; 10 bases are a match to TRBD2. This CDR3 is built from 15 residues. V lost 1 base, J lost 15 bases, and 12 bases stayed unmatched. Germline V gene lookup returns CDR1 SGHAT and CDR2 FQNNGV. This chain's CDR3 is CASSLASGLAKGPFF. DNA of the CDR3: TGTGCCAGCAGCTTAGCTTCGGGACTAGCGAAGGGACCGTTCTTC.

The chain links TRBV27 to TRBJ2-7; TRBD1 aligns across 8 bases. The CDR3 runs to 15 residues. From germline, CDR1 is MNHEY and CDR2 SMNVEV (reference sequence). V dropped 3 bases and J dropped 0; count of bases not matched to a gene: 4. CDR3 region: CASSLWDRSSYEQYF. CDR3 DNA: TGTGCCAGCAGTTTGTGGGACAGGAGCTCCTACGAGCAGTACTTC.

This sequence joins TRBV5-4 and TRBJ2-7; weak D call: TRBD1 (6 bases). This CDR3 is 17 amino acids long. V was pared by 4 bases and J by 7 bases, with 27 bases between. Germline loops: CDR1 SGHNT, CDR2 YYREEE (reference sequence). CDR3 sequence (DNA): TGTGCCAGCAGCCCGCAAACCCCGACAGGAGGACCTAGGGAGCAGTACTTC. Translated: CASSPQTPTGGPREQYF.

DNA for the CDR3: TGTGCCAGCTACTTCGGGATTGGCACTGAAGCTTTCTTT. Its translation is CASYFGIGTEAFF. V usage is TRBV6-5 and J usage is TRBJ1-1; D remains ambiguous. The CDR3 runs 13 residues. Trimming shortened V by 8 bases and J by 4 bases, and 14 bases separated the two germline ends. Germline CDR1 and CDR2: MNHEY and SVGAGI.

The CDR3 loop is CAWNRGVTDTQYF. In DNA form, the CDR3 reads TGTGCCTGGAACAGGGGGGTGACAGATACGCAGTATTTT. The rearrangement uses TRBV30 and TRBJ2-3, with 8 bases fitting TRBD1. The CDR3 is 13 amino acids. CDR1 GTSNPN and CDR2 SVGIG come from the germline V gene (reference sequence). With V trimmed by 4 bases and J by 3 bases, 3 bases remained unmatched.

The chain carries TRBV5-8 and TRBJ1-4, with 7 positions matching TRBD1. CDR3 length: 14 residues. Per germline, CDR1 SGHTS and CDR2 YDEGEE. With 6 bases clipped from V and 5 bases from J, the junction kept 7 bases outside the gene matches. DNA of the CDR3: TGTGCCAGCAACTTCCGACAGGGAAATGAAAAACTGTTTTTT. Its protein is CASNFRQGNEKLFF.